This T cell receptor beta chain was sequenced for a study of blood T cell repertoires in COVID-19. The CDR3 runs to 15 residues. Trimming removed 6 bases from V and 3 bases from J; junction bases left unmatched: 5. CDR1 and CDR2 (germline): SNHLY, FYNNEI. The data were produced by immunoSEQ multiplex PCR, yet TCRdb's version contains in-frame clones alone and is incomplete. Altogether about 260,000 clones are present, 86% being singletons, with the ten largest covering nearly 2%. The TCR sequence derives from a man aged 25 to 45 with active or convalescent COVID-19. The source material was peripheral blood. The V and J genes are TRBV2 and TRBJ1-5; 10 nucleotides line up with TRBD1. The CDR3 loop reads CASRRQGANNQPQHF. CDR3 nucleotide sequence: TGTGCCAGCAGGAGACAGGGGGCAAACAATCAGCCCCAGCATTTT.